This T cell receptor beta chain came from a study of PD-L1 blockade in urothelial cancer. Across the whole study: Males with bladder-origin urothelial cancer made up about nine tenths of the roughly 29 patients. Analysis of blood occurred 3 weeks (second dose) and 6 weeks after treatment start. T cell content in blood samples showed a median of around 140,000.

Produced via immunoSEQ multiplex PCR; TCRdb's table is partial and in-frame only. The data show more than 75,000 clones, 84% seen once. The CDR3 is made up of 11 amino acids. With 0 bases removed from V and 11 bases from J, the gap between germline ends came to 6 bases. Per germline, CDR1 SGDLS and CDR2 YYNGEE. The time point: pretreatment peripheral blood. Sampling of each patient yielded between 1 and 8 specimens, collected pretreatment and on-treatment. The sample consisted of PBMCs, taken around atezolizumab (anti-PD-L1) treatment. V and J are TRBV9 and TRBJ2-1; unclear D gene. The receptor comes from a man between 60 and 75 years old with urothelial cancer. The CDR3 DNA reads as TGTGCCAGCAGCGTAGAAAATAAGCAGTTCTTC. Translation: CASSVENKQFF.